This is a list of T cell receptor beta chains from one sample in a study of Ad26.COV2.S vaccination and SARS-CoV-2 variants. The protocol was immunoSEQ multiplex PCR, while the TCRdb copy is restricted to in-frame clones and leaves out a portion. This table holds 300,000 to 350,000 clones, almost 90% found once. The starting material was peripheral blood, obtained in a trial of Ad26.COV2.S vaccine versus placebo. The source is a person aged 18 to 65 who received the Ad26.COV2.S COVID-19 vaccine or a placebo. Each CDR3 is given with its conserved first and last residue. The order of the fields is clone size, V gene, CDR3 length, J gene, D gene, CDR3 DNA, CDR3 protein. A D gene is named only where the DNA matches it firmly. Only part of the rows carry a size: once, few, many, or a class if the clone is expanded.

>few|TRBV6-2/TRBV6-3|15|TRBJ1-1|.
TGTGCCAGCAGCCCCTGGGGGCAGGGATATGGTGAAGCTTTCTTT
CASSPWGQGYGEAFF
>.|TRBV25-1|14|TRBJ2-3|TRBD1
TGTGCCACCGGGACAGGGACCTACACAGATACGCAGTATTTT
CATGTGTYTDTQYF
>.|TRBV5-4|13|TRBJ1-2|.
TGTGCCAGCAGCTTGGATAGTACAGGGGGCTACACCTTC
CASSLDSTGGYTF
>.|TRBV19|11|TRBJ1-1|.
TGTGCCAGTAGGGGTTACACTGAAGCTTTCTTT
CASRGYTEAFF
>.|TRBV6-5|14|TRBJ1-1|.
TGTGCCAGCAGGGAGGTTGGACCAGGTACTGAAGCTTTCTTT
CASREVGPGTEAFF
>.|TRBV13|15|TRBJ2-1|TRBD1
TGTGCCAGCTGCCCTAGGGGACAGGGGAACAATGAGCAGTTCTTC
CASCPRGQGNNEQFF
>.|TRBV13|13|TRBJ1-2|.
TGTGCCAGCAGCTTAGTTGTACGGGGTGGCTACACCTTC
CASSLVVRGGYTF
>.|TRBV18|16|TRBJ2-7|TRBD2
TGTGCCAGCTCAACAGCCCCTAGCGGGGCCTACTACGAGCAGTACTTC
CASSTAPSGAYYEQYF
>.|TRBV9|14|TRBJ1-5|.
TGTGCCAGCAACGAGAGAGGGTTAAACCAGCCCCAGCATTTT
CASNERGLNQPQHF
>.|TRBV18|15|TRBJ2-5|.
TGTGCCAGCTCACCACCGGAAGTTGGCCCAGAGACCCAGTACTTC
CASSPPEVGPETQYF